This T cell receptor beta chain was captured by sequencing in a study of a mutant IDH1 vaccine in newly diagnosed glioma. Study-wide background: The study started vaccination 4-6 weeks after radiotherapy alone, or with temozolomide cycles.

This clone has only a few counts. The antigen remains unidentified. Germline CDR1 MGHDK, CDR2 SYGVNS. There are 18 residues in the CDR3. V lost 4 bases to trimming and J lost 1 base; unmatched junction nucleotides: 9. Findings of the study overall: Among top peripheral T cell clonotypes, changes seemed unrelated to pseudoprogression.

Described time point: week 23, last vaccination. Each vaccine dose was 300 ug of mutant IDH1 20-mer peptide, with topical imiquimod. Sequenced by immunoSEQ multiplex PCR; TCRdb stores in-frame clones only, minus some. The sample has roughly 74,000 clones, around 85% seen once. The source material was PBMCs, sampled from a glioma patient whose treatment included an IDH1 peptide vaccine. The receptor's source is a woman aged 50 to 65 with glioma. The chain links TRBV25-1 to TRBJ2-1, with 11 positions matching TRBD2. CDR3 in amino acids: CASSVLAGGGGSYNEQFF. The CDR3 DNA follows: TGTGCCAGCAGTGTGCTAGCGGGAGGTGGAGGATCCTACAATGAGCAGTTCTTC.